This T cell receptor beta chain is drawn from a study of cytomegalovirus exposure and HLA in healthy donors. The CDR3 contains 13 residues. Deletions cut 9 bases from V and 3 bases from J, with 14 bases between. Germline V CDR1 and CDR2: MNHEY, SVGAGI. Points on this clone: The antigen is undetermined.

General observations from the study: With high specificity and sensitivity, the classifier reportedly diagnosed cytomegalovirus status. Later analysis demonstrated an association between a missense DCLRE1C variant and TCR beta V- and J-gene trimming. An analysis that was carried out later associated 16,000 or so TCR beta sequences with HLA alleles at 0.05 false discovery rate. As was reported, the HLA-A and HLA-B alleles of most subjects were accurately predicted from TCR beta sequences.

Primers included in the PCR were 60 Vbeta and 13 Jbeta primers. Assay: immunoSEQ multiplex PCR; the TCRdb copy retains only in-frame clones and omits some. The sample records some 140,000 clones, approximately 78% being singletons. This chain links TRBV6-5 with TRBJ1-1, with a tentative D call TRBD1 (5 bases). The receptor was derived from a woman in her fifties or sixties in good health and CMV-seropositive. The sample consisted of PBMCs. The CDR3 nucleotides read TGTGCCAGTCAAAGAACAGGCTACACTGAAGCTTTCTTT. This encodes CASQRTGYTEAFF.